This record looks at one TCR beta chain sequence and its context. Its cognate antigen is unknown. The sample originates from a study of T cells in tuberculosis. Overall study context: In South Africa, adults with active tuberculosis were compared with IGRA-negative and latently infected IGRA-positive adolescents.

Study conclusions and caveats: The TCR-beta difference was not significant; alpha differences partly reflected length.

The ends lost 2 bases at V and 7 bases at J; junction bases unmatched: 8. The CDR3 length is 14 residues. Germline CDR1 LNHDA, CDR2 SQIVND (reference sequence). Sequencing used immunoSEQ multiplex PCR; TCRdb keeps in-frame clones, though not all of them. Of more than 30,000 clones listed, roughly 93% are singletons. The receptor was derived from a donor aged 10-35 years with latent tuberculosis or without tuberculosis infection. Some clones in this sample may be carry-over from other donors' samples. Specimen: PBMCs. V and J are TRBV19 and TRBJ2-7; TRBD2 matches at 7 bases. The CDR3 loop reads CASSIMGREGEQYF. CDR3 sequence (DNA): TGTGCCAGTAGTATAATGGGCAGGGAGGGAGAGCAGTACTTC. Combining the CDR3 with reference TRBV19 and TRBJ2-7 gives the whole variable domain DGGITQSPKYLFRKEGQNVTLSCEQNLNHDAMYWYRQDPGQGLRLIYYSQIVNDFQKGDIAEGYSVSREKKESFPLTVTSAQKNPTAFYLCASSIMGREGEQYFGPGTRLTVT.